Below, one T cell receptor (beta chain) is given with its context. Sequencing of TCR beta, carried out with a high-throughput approach, was applied to CD8+ and CD4+ T cells from the blood. The multiple sclerosis controls consisted of treatment-naive patients with relapsing-remitting disease, either stable or active. V lost 5 bases, J lost 7 bases, and 24 bases lay in between. Germline CDR1 is DFQATT and CDR2 is SNEGSKA (reference sequence). The CDR3 consists of 16 residues. The authors reverse transcribed roughly 0.5 to 1 ug RNA with random hexamers. Coverage of TCR beta CDR3 amplification by immunoSEQ multiplex PCR extended to 54 Vbeta and 13 Jbeta. MiXCR was run by TCRdb on the immunoSEQ multiplex PCR reads, yielding one entry per CDR3 protein. The profile shows around 300,000 distinct CDR3 sequences, about 90% of them singletons. The entry originates in a study of CD8 T cells in Susac syndrome.

Sequencing was performed on CD4+ T cells from PBMCs. The rearrangement links TRBV20-1 to TRBJ2-1, with a tentative D call TRBD1 (7 bases). The TCR originated in a human donor with multiple sclerosis. The CDR3 loop reads CSAERMTGRSGNEQFF. The CDR3 coding sequence is TGCAGTGCTGAGAGGATGACAGGGAGGTCTGGAAATGAGCAGTTCTTC.